This T cell receptor (beta chain) was retrieved from a study of relationships among human T cell subsets. Semiquantitative ARM-PCR amplified T cell receptor alpha and beta CDR3 regions from mRNA. ARM-PCR used tagged nested gene-specific primers, then communal superprimers for exponential amplification. MiXCR, run by TCRdb on the multiplex PCR reads, gives a single entry per CDR3 protein. Of about 14,000 distinct CDR3 sequences listed, 50% to 75% were seen once; the top ten hold 2.1%. Anti-CD25 beads selected CD4+CD25+ regulatory T cells from positively selected CD4+ cells. The sequenced sample was Tregs sorted from blood. This clonotype originated in a man in his forties in good health.

This CDR3 reads CASSIGRRGNQETQYF. The CDR3, as DNA: TGTGCCAGTAGTATAGGGAGGCGGGGGAATCAAGAGACCCAGTACTTC. The chain carries TRBV19 and TRBJ2-5; 7 nucleotides line up with TRBD2. Germline loops: CDR1 LNHDA, CDR2 SQIVND (reference sequence). V trimming: 1 base; J trimming: 2 bases; junction bases outside the gene matches: 7. There are 16 residues in the CDR3.